These T cell receptor beta chains were read from a single sample in a study of read filtering for tumor transcriptome and immune sequencing. TCRdb ran MiXCR on the reads and lists one entry per CDR3 protein. Of fewer than 90,000 distinct CDR3 sequences detected, more than 9% appear once; the ten largest clones hold around 14%. What was sequenced was a population of CD138-negative cells sorted from bone marrow. The receptor source for this set is a donor older than 35 with multiple myeloma. The CDR3 runs from the conserved cysteine through the conserved F or W. The order of the fields is clone size, J gene, V gene, D gene, CDR3 protein, CDR3 DNA. A D gene is named only where the DNA matches it firmly. Clone sizes are given selectively: once, few, many, or a class where the clone is expanded.

many	TRBJ2-5	TRBV4-1	.	CASSLDVAEKGETQYF	TGCGCCAGCAGCCTCGATGTGGCAGAAAAAGGGGAGACCCAGTACTTC
many	TRBJ2-7	TRBV29-1	TRBD1	CSVGGDRGMYEQYF	TGCAGCGTTGGAGGTGACAGGGGCATGTACGAGCAGTACTTC
.	TRBJ1-3	TRBV6-2/TRBV6-3	.	CASSYSSGRTGKNTIYF	TGTGCCAGCAGTTACTCGAGCGGCCGTACAGGGAAGAACACCATATATTTT
.	TRBJ2-4	TRBV7-8	.	CASSLAGAVTKNIQYF	TGTGCCAGCAGCTTAGCTGGGGCCGTAACCAAAAACATTCAGTACTTC
many	TRBJ1-1	TRBV5-1	.	CASSLIGGGQNTEAFF	TGCGCCAGCAGCTTGATTGGGGGCGGGCAGAACACTGAAGCTTTCTTT
many	TRBJ2-5	TRBV5-6	.	CASSFLGETQYF	TGTGCCAGCAGCTTTCTGGGAGAGACCCAGTACTTC
many	TRBJ1-2	TRBV30	.	CAWSAVYGYTF	TGTGCCTGGAGTGCCGTATATGGCTACACCTTC
.	TRBJ2-7	TRBV5-8	.	CASRSDVYKQYF	TGTGCCAGCAGATCTGACGTCTACAAGCAGTACTTC
many	TRBJ2-7	TRBV28	TRBD1	CASRRQGASYEQYF	TGTGCCAGCAGAAGGCAGGGGGCTTCCTACGAGCAGTACTTC
many	TRBJ2-5	TRBV20-1	TRBD2	CSASFWGLAGVTQYF	TGCAGTGCTAGTTTCTGGGGACTAGCGGGAGTGACCCAGTACTTC
many	TRBJ1-5	TRBV30	.	CAWSAYVGANQPQHF	TGTGCCTGGAGCGCTTATGTGGGGGCTAATCAGCCCCAGCATTTT
.	TRBJ1-1	TRBV28	TRBD1	CASSLRHRGTEAFF	TGTGCCAGCAGTTTACGCCACAGGGGCACTGAAGCTTTCTTT
many	TRBJ2-3	TRBV20-1	.	CSARVPTDTQYF	TGCAGTGCTAGGGTCCCCACAGATACGCAGTATTTT
many	TRBJ1-6	TRBV11-2	.	CASSLGSSYNSPLHF	TGTGCCAGCAGCTTAGGTAGCTCCTATAATTCACCCCTCCACTTT
many	TRBJ2-7	TRBV20-1	.	CSAAPLYEQYF	TGCAGTGCTGCCCCCCTTTACGAGCAGTACTTC
many	TRBJ2-3	TRBV11-2	.	CASSPGTPRVDTQYF	TGTGCCAGCAGCCCTGGGACCCCCCGGGTAGATACGCAGTATTTT
many	TRBJ2-2	TRBV5-1	.	CASSLQPDTGELFF	TGCGCCAGCAGCTTGCAGCCCGACACCGGGGAGCTGTTTTTT
many	TRBJ1-2	TRBV5-1	.	CASSSRVPANYGYTF	TGCGCCAGCAGCTCCCGGGTCCCAGCTAACTATGGCTACACCTTC
many	TRBJ2-1	TRBV10-3	.	CAIGSRGTYNEQFF	TGTGCCATCGGCTCTAGGGGAACCTACAATGAGCAGTTCTTC
many	TRBJ1-5	TRBV4-1	.	CASSDYLQGLNQPQHF	TGCGCCAGCAGCGACTACCTACAGGGCTTAAATCAGCCCCAGCATTTT
many	TRBJ2-3	TRBV28	.	CASSLGGRSTDTQYF	TGTGCCAGCAGCCTAGGGGGGAGAAGCACAGATACGCAGTATTTT
many	TRBJ2-5	TRBV29-1	TRBD2	CSVEDPGLAEETQYF	TGCAGCGTTGAAGACCCGGGACTAGCGGAAGAGACCCAGTACTTC
many	TRBJ1-2	TRBV20-1	.	CSARDAQAYGYTF	TGCAGTGCTAGAGATGCGCAGGCTTATGGCTACACCTTC
.	TRBJ2-1	TRBV20-1	.	CSAWDSGPNEQIF	TGCAGTGCTTGGGACTCCGGACCCAATGAGCAGATCTTC
many	TRBJ2-5	TRBV20-1	.	CSASQGPQETQYF	TGCAGTGCTAGCCAGGGACCGCAAGAGACCCAGTACTTC
few	TRBJ1-3	TRBV12-3/TRBV12-4	.	CASSRNGQGNTIYF	TGTGCCAGCAGTCGGAATGGACAGGGAAACACCATATATTTT
many	TRBJ2-7	TRBV10-3	.	CAISESGGEQYF	TGTGCCATCAGTGAGTCGGGGGGCGAGCAGTACTTC
many	TRBJ2-6	TRBV11-3	.	CASSGARGANVLTF	TGTGCCAGCAGTGGGGCGAGGGGGGCCAACGTCCTGACTTTC
.	TRBJ2-1	TRBV29-1	TRBD1	CSVGPGQFSYTEQSF	TGCAGCGTAGGCCCGGGACAGTTCTCCTACACTGAGCAGTCCTTC
many	TRBJ2-3	TRBV5-1	TRBD1	CASRTGTGGGDTQYF	TGCGCCAGCAGGACCGGGACAGGGGGCGGAGATACGCAGTATTTT
many	TRBJ2-7	TRBV28	.	CASSSTRSSFSYEQYF	TGTGCCAGCAGTTCTACGCGCAGCTCCTTTTCCTACGAGCAGTACTTC
many	TRBJ2-1	TRBV7-9	.	CASSSGVLGEQFF	TGTGCCAGCAGCTCAGGGGTCCTTGGTGAGCAGTTCTTC
.	TRBJ1-2	TRBV28	.	CASSISGEYGYTF	TGTGCCAGCAGTATCTCTGGAGAATATGGCTACACCTTC
many	TRBJ1-4	TRBV2	TRBD1	CASRYGTGVEKLFF	TGTGCCAGCAGATACGGGACAGGGGTAGAAAAACTGTTTTTT
.	TRBJ2-3	TRBV2	.	CASSVLGRSTDTQYF	TGTGCCAGCAGTGTCCTGGGAAGGAGCACAGATACGCAGTATTTT
few	TRBJ2-5	TRBV29-1	.	CSAQGPGVETQYF	TGCAGCGCCCAAGGGCCAGGGGTCGAGACCCAGTACTTC
many	TRBJ2-1	TRBV12-3/TRBV12-4	.	CASSLSSYNEQFF	TGTGCCAGCAGTTTGAGCTCCTACAATGAGCAGTTCTTC
many	TRBJ2-2	TRBV28	.	CASSPTHPQGTNTGELFF	TGTGCCAGCAGTCCGACCCACCCTCAGGGCACGAACACCGGGGAGCTGTTTTTT
many	TRBJ2-5	TRBV7-6	.	CASSARPGGAVVQYF	TGTGCCAGCAGCGCTCGACCCGGGGGCGCCGTGGTCCAGTACTTC
many	TRBJ2-7	TRBV7-2	TRBD2	CASSLGTSGIYEQYF	TGTGCCAGCAGCCTAGGGACTAGCGGGATTTACGAGCAGTACTTC
few	TRBJ1-3	TRBV5-1	.	CASSFGNTIYF	TGCGCCAGCAGCTTTGGAAACACCATATATTTT
many	TRBJ2-7	TRBV30	TRBD1	CAWNRQGYEQYF	TGTGCCTGGAATAGACAGGGCTACGAGCAGTACTTC
many	TRBJ2-2	TRBV29-1	TRBD1	CSVGKVGTGVSGELFF	TGCAGCGTTGGGAAGGTGGGGACAGGGGTATCCGGGGAGCTGTTTTTT
many	TRBJ2-5	TRBV5-1	TRBD1	CASRDRGLQETQYF	TGCGCCAGCAGGGACAGGGGGCTGCAAGAGACCCAGTACTTC
many	TRBJ2-1	TRBV12-3/TRBV12-4	TRBD1	CASLRRQGANEQFF	TGTGCCAGCTTGAGAAGACAGGGGGCGAATGAGCAGTTCTTC
.	TRBJ2-5	TRBV5-1	TRBD2	CASSAGLAGVETQYF	TGCGCCAGCAGCGCCGGACTAGCGGGAGTAGAGACCCAGTACTTC